This T cell receptor (beta chain) was identified during a study of patients and donors after allogeneic stem cell transplantation. V was pared by 0 bases and J by 3 bases, with 3 bases between. The length of the CDR3 is 12 residues. MiXCR, run by TCRdb on the RT-PCR reads, gives a single entry per CDR3 protein. The data show roughly 200,000 distinct CDR3 sequences, with around two fifths seen just once and under 14% held by the top ten. V and J are TRBV12-3 or TRBV12-4 and TRBJ2-7; D ambiguous. The source material was blood, either unsorted or a sorted T cell fraction (not recorded which). This TCR was recovered from a human donor who was either an allogeneic HSCT recipient or a stem cell or donor lymphocyte infusion donor (not recorded which). It is not recorded whose cells these are; they may come from a transplant donor. This CDR3 reads CASSLARYEQYF. The CDR3 bases are TGTGCCAGCAGTTTAGCCCGCTACGAGCAGTACTTC.